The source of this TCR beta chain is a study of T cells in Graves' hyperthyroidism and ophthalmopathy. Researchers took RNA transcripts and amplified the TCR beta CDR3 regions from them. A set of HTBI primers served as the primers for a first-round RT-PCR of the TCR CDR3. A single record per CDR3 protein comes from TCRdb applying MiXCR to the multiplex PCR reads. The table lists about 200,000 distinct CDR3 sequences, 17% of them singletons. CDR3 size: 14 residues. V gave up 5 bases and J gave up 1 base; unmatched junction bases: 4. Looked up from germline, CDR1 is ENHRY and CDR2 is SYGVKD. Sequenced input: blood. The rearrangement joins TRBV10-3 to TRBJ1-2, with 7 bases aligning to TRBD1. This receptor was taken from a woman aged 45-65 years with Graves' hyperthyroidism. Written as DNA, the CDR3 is TGTGCCATCAGTTGGGACAGCAATAACTATGGCTACACCTTC. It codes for CAISWDSNNYGYTF.